This T cell receptor (beta chain) was sequenced for a study of T cells in Graves' hyperthyroidism and ophthalmopathy. Study background: Peripheral blood sampling occurred at initial diagnosis, before any treatment.

This clonotype was detected a few times. Its target is not known. Amplified TCR beta CDR3 regions came from RNA transcripts. Using the HTBI primer set, a first-round RT-PCR was run on the TCR CDR3. TCRdb fed the multiplex PCR reads into MiXCR, producing one record per CDR3 protein. The sample records around 600,000 distinct CDR3 sequences, roughly 15% being singletons. Overall study results and limits: Among thyroid clonotypes expanded above 0.001, most also appeared in blood.

With 3 bases removed from V and 3 bases from J, the gap between germline ends came to 12 bases. The CDR3 is made up of 14 amino acids. Germline-derived CDR1 and CDR2 are SGDLS and YYNGEE. Sample: blood. The V gene is TRBV9, the J gene TRBJ1-1, with a tentative D call TRBD1 (5 bases). This receptor was obtained from a woman aged 50 to 65 with Graves' ophthalmopathy. DNA for the CDR3: TGTGCCAGCAGCGAGGAGGGCAGGGACACTGAAGCTTTCTTT. It specifies CASSEEGRDTEAFF.